This TCR beta chain was found in a study of early T cells in non-severe SARS-CoV-2 infection. The wider study: The authors sequenced bulk RNA from unsorted whole blood, leaving chains unpaired.

The study, taken as a whole, reports: Matching results from VDJdb favored anti-spike CD8 responses, leaving private and CD4 specificities undetected.

The TCR library protocol attached unique molecular identifiers to the individual cDNA molecules. TCRdb recomputed calls from the 5' RACE reads with MiXCR, one row per CDR3 protein. The table includes more than 50,000 distinct CDR3 sequences, approximately 12% detected once. Trimming shortened V by 3 bases and J by 0 bases, and 12 bases separated the two germline ends. The CDR3 consists of 15 residues. CDR1 is SGDLS and CDR2 is YYNGEE in the germline V gene. A word on this clonotype: Antigen: not known.

This rearrangement joins TRBV9 to TRBJ1-1; possibly TRBD1 for D (6 bases). The specimen was whole blood, collected at baseline. The clonotype originates from an adult who was a healthcare worker with PCR-confirmed SARS-CoV-2 infection or an uninfected control (not recorded which). The CDR3: CASSGLTGLNTEAFF. DNA for the CDR3: TGTGCCAGCAGCGGTCTGACAGGACTGAACACTGAAGCTTTCTTT.